These T cell receptor beta chains were read from a single sample in a study of blood T cells in healthy people across ages. TCRdb recomputed calls from the 5' RACE reads with MiXCR, one row per CDR3 protein. The sample lists more than 650,000 distinct CDR3 sequences; 40% to 65% were seen once. The sequencing sample was made of blood. These receptors were obtained from a man older than 75 in good health. Both conserved end residues are trimmed from each CDR3. Fields, in order: J gene, V gene, CDR3 protein.

TRBJ2-3,TRBV29-1,SVAPDMSQDTQY
TRBJ2-7,TRBV20-1,SALTGTTREQY
TRBJ1-5,TRBV12-3/TRBV12-4,ASSSQGANSNQPQH
TRBJ1-2,TRBV30,AWSRGVQASYT
TRBJ2-3,TRBV7-2,ASSPAGQHRYAY
TRBJ1-5,TRBV20-1,SARGGTGNQPQH
TRBJ2-3,TRBV20-1,SARRMGRAHTDTQY
TRBJ2-7,TRBV7-2,ASSGSSYEQY
TRBJ2-1,TRBV12-3/TRBV12-4,ASSFRPQVVNEQF
TRBJ2-7,TRBV9,ASSGASGSPYEQY
TRBJ1-2,TRBV12-3/TRBV12-4,ASSLMGWDYGYT
TRBJ2-6,TRBV7-8,ASSWTTGLISGANALT
TRBJ2-7,TRBV10-3,AISAGYEQY
TRBJ2-7,TRBV7-2,ASSLARGLAGEQY